This T cell receptor (beta chain) is drawn from a study of cytomegalovirus exposure and HLA in healthy donors. Profiled with immunoSEQ multiplex PCR; TCRdb holds only in-frame clones, not every one. The sample lists 150,000 to 200,000 clones; 75% to 90% were seen once. Trimming removed 1 base from V and 3 bases from J, with 9 bases in between. Germline V CDR1 and CDR2: MNHEY, SMNVEV (reference sequence). This CDR3 region has 14 residues. The receptor was derived from a man between 18 and 29 years old in good health and CMV-seropositive. Sequencing was carried out using PBMCs. The chain combines TRBV27 with TRBJ2-5; possible D gene TRBD1, 5 bases. This CDR3 reads CASSLWGSKETQYF. Here the CDR3 DNA reads TGTGCCAGCAGTTTATGGGGCAGTAAAGAGACCCAGTACTTC.